This TCR beta chain was recorded in a study of blood T cells in healthy people across ages. Broader study findings: Without sorted subsets, naive and antigen-experienced compartments could not be conclusively compared. Long-lived donors exceeded aged donors in naive CD4+ cells and diversity. As naive T cell percentage varied, TCR beta diversity correlated strongly with it.

This clonotype was observed a few times. Its antigen is not known. Primed by a sample-barcoded 5' primer and a J-beta primer mix, a second PCR proceeded for roughly 6 to 12 cycles. TCRdb re-analysed the 5' RACE reads in MiXCR, keeping a single row per CDR3 protein. The sample lists about 780,000 distinct CDR3 sequences, 46% seen once, with about a sixth in the top ten. Losses at the gene ends were 2 bases for V and 5 bases for J; bases not matched to a gene: 8. Germline CDR1 DFQATT, CDR2 SNEGSKA (reference sequence). This CDR3 has 16 amino acids. Sequenced input: blood. This receptor was obtained from an elderly man in good health. The gene calls are TRBV20-1 and TRBJ2-5, with TRBD2 matching 13 bases. The CDR3 sequence: CSARPWTSGRLETQYF. The CDR3 nucleotides read TGCAGTGCTAGACCTTGGACTAGCGGGAGATTGGAGACCCAGTACTTC.